This record concerns one T cell receptor beta chain sequence. The sample is drawn from a study of blood T cell repertoires in COVID-19. Overall study: Italy, Spain and the United States were the sources of the convalescent and acute COVID-19 samples.

The authors' processing: Amplification of reference gene primers was used by the study to estimate nucleated cell counts. TCRdb's copy holds only in-frame clones and misses some; the assay was immunoSEQ multiplex PCR. D and trimming come from the DNA, and the V and J calls and clone size come from that table. The table records some 130,000 clones, around 78% of them present only once. The CDR3 sequence is 16 residues long. The V gene's germline CDR1 is KGHDR and CDR2 SFDVKD. V was clipped by 2 bases and J by 0 bases; unmatched bases: 3. The source of this sequence is a human donor in a cohort sampled during active COVID-19. V and J are TRBV24-1 and TRBJ2-5; 9 bases are a match to TRBD1. The sample taken for sequencing was peripheral blood. The CDR3 DNA follows: TGTGCCACCAGTGATTCCGGGACAGGGTACCAAGAGACCCAGTACTTC. The encoded protein is CATSDSGTGYQETQYF.